Given below is one T cell receptor (beta chain) in context. Its antigen is undetermined. The sample originates from a study of T cell responses to AZD1222 COVID-19 vaccine. The assay was immunoSEQ multiplex PCR, and TCRdb's table has in-frame clones only and misses some. Seen here are around 110,000 clones, about 89% observed once, and the top ten hold 6.2%. The V gene's germline CDR1 is MDHEN and CDR2 SYDVKM. V was pared by 5 bases and J by 2 bases, with 16 bases between. The CDR3 contains 16 residues. General study findings and limits: At study baseline, merely five or six AZD1222 recipients were seropositive.

Sequences were derived from peripheral blood, sampled 28 days after the second AZD1222 dose. The receptor comes from an adult who received the AZD1222 COVID-19 vaccine. This sequence joins TRBV28 and TRBJ1-5, with a possible D match to TRBD1 (5 bases). CDR3 sequence reads: CASSLSGRGGNQPQHF. In nucleotides, the CDR3 is TGTGCCAGCAGTCTATCGGGGAGGGGCGGCAATCAGCCCCAGCATTTT.